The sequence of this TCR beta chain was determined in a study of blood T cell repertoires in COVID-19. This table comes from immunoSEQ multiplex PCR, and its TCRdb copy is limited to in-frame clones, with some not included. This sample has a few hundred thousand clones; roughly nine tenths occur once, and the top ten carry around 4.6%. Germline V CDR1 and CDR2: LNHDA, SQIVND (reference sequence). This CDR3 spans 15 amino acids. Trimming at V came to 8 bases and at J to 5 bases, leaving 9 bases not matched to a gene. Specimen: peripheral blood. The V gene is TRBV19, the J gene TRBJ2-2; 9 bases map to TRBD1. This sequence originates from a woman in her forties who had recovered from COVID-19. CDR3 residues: CASPHPGQGTGELFF. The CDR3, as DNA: TGTGCCAGTCCCCATCCGGGACAGGGAACCGGGGAGCTGTTTTTT.